The 21 T cell receptor beta chains reported below all come from one sample, sequenced in a study of patients and donors after allogeneic stem cell transplantation. TCRdb used MiXCR to reprocess the RT-PCR reads, holding one entry per CDR3 protein. The sample lists 2,500 to 3,000 distinct CDR3 sequences; 8.2% were seen once. Sequencing was performed on blood, either unsorted or a sorted T cell fraction (not recorded which). All receptors come from a human donor who was either an allogeneic HSCT recipient or a stem cell or donor lymphocyte infusion donor (not recorded which). It is not recorded whose cells these are; they may come from a transplant donor.

This clonotype qualifies as medium-sized (0.01 to 0.1%). The CDR3, as DNA: TGCAGCGTTCTGTTGGACCAAGAGACCCAGTACTTC. Protein sequence: CSVLLDQETQYF. The chain has TRBV29-1 and TRBJ2-5; D ambiguous. Germline V gene sequence: CDR1 SQVTM, CDR2 ANQGSEA. The germline V and J ends were trimmed by 5 bases and 0 bases, with 7 bases remaining between them. The CDR3 is 12 residues long.

This clonotype was seen a handful of times. The chain carries TRBV19 and TRBJ2-2, with TRBD1 matching over 10 bases. Germline V CDR1 and CDR2: LNHDA, SQIVND (reference sequence). V lost 6 bases and J lost 2; bases outside the gene matches: 9. The CDR3 is 17 amino acids. In DNA, the CDR3 is TGTGCCAGTAGACCGACCCGGGACAGGGGTAACACCGGGGAGCTGTTTTTT. Its protein is CASRPTRDRGNTGELFF.

The sample holds a few counts of this clonotype. This chain joins TRBV20-1 and TRBJ2-7, with a weak D call TRBD2 (5 bases). This CDR3 region has 15 residues. Deletions cut 1 base from V and 3 bases from J, with 16 bases between. Germline CDR1 and CDR2: DFQATT and SNEGSKA (reference sequence). The CDR3 coding sequence is TGCAGTGCTAGAGGAGGGTTTGGTGGAGTCTACGAGCAGTACTTC. Translating gives CSARGGFGGVYEQYF.

The chain uses TRBV7-3 and TRBJ2-3; 9 nucleotides match TRBD2. The junction had 2 bases not matched to a gene; V was cut back by 1 base and J by 3 bases. Germline CDR1 SGHTA, CDR2 FQGTGA. The CDR3 contains 15 residues. This chain's CDR3 is CASSLKSGRTDTQYF. The CDR3 coding sequence is TGTGCCAGCAGCTTAAAAAGCGGGAGGACAGATACGCAGTATTTT.

This clonotype occurred a few times. The chain combines TRBV18 with TRBJ2-7, with 7 bases that match TRBD2. The ends lost 3 bases at V and 3 bases at J; junction bases unmatched: 5. The CDR3 extends over 14 amino acids. Germline loops: CDR1 KGHSH, CDR2 LQKENI. The CDR3 is CASSPSASGYEQYF. For the CDR3, the DNA is TGTGCCAGCTCACCTTCGGCTAGCGGCTACGAGCAGTACTTC.

The chain has TRBV20-1 and TRBJ1-2, with D unclear. Germline CDR1 reads DFQATT; CDR2 reads SNEGSKA (reference sequence). CDR3 length: 11 residues. V was clipped by 5 bases and J by 0 bases, with 4 bases between them. The CDR3 protein is CSAPANYGYTF. CDR3 nucleotide sequence: TGCAGTGCTCCTGCTAACTATGGCTACACCTTC.

This clonotype showed up just a few times. The rearrangement links TRBV14 to TRBJ1-2; D call uncertain. This CDR3 is built from 14 residues. Germline values: CDR1 SGHDN, CDR2 FVKESK. With 0 bases removed from V and 4 bases from J, the gap between germline ends came to 9 bases. The CDR3 region is CASSQDVGGYGYTF. The CDR3 DNA follows: TGTGCCAGCAGCCAAGACGTGGGCGGCTATGGCTACACCTTC.

This clonotype was detected a few times. The chain links TRBV7-8 to TRBJ2-5; D is perhaps TRBD1 (5 bases). Germline V gives CDR1 SGHVS, CDR2 FQNEAQ. This CDR3 is 14 amino acids long. V lost 5 bases to trimming and J lost 1 base, with 11 bases between them. The DNA of the CDR3 is TGTGCCAGCAGCGTCTCAGGGATCCAAGAGACCCAGTACTTC. It codes for CASSVSGIQETQYF.

This clonotype was recorded a few times. The rearrangement links TRBV7-2 to TRBJ2-7; no firm D call. The germline CDR1 and CDR2 sequences are SGHTA and FQGNSA. V gave up 0 bases and J gave up 6 bases, with 3 bases separating them. The length of the CDR3 is 11 residues. CDR3 bases: TGTGCCAGCAGCTTAGCGGGCGAGCAGTACTTC. It codes for CASSLAGEQYF.

This clonotype is medium-sized. The CDR3 sequence is CSAARLSGVLEQYF. The CDR3 DNA is TGCAGTGCTGCGCGACTCTCTGGGGTTCTCGAGCAGTACTTC. This chain connects TRBV20-1 to TRBJ2-7; no clear D. The CDR3 is 14 amino acids. Germline V CDR1 and CDR2: DFQATT, SNEGSKA (reference sequence). V lost 5 bases, J lost 6 bases, and 20 bases lay in between.

This clonotype is categorized as medium-sized. The chain couples TRBV27 to TRBJ2-2; the match to TRBD1 covers 7 bases. In germline, CDR1 is MNHEY, CDR2 SMNVEV (reference sequence). CDR3 length: 14 residues. V gave up 3 bases and J gave up 7 bases; unmatched junction bases: 5. The CDR3 is CASSFRGLGGELFF. CDR3 in DNA: TGTGCCAGCAGTTTTAGGGGGCTGGGCGGGGAGCTGTTTTTT.

Relative to its sample, this clonotype is medium-sized. This sequence joins TRBV4-3 and TRBJ2-7; D is possibly TRBD2 (5 bases). From germline, CDR1 is LGHNA and CDR2 YSLEER. Between the trimmed V and J ends, which lost 3 bases and 0 bases, there was a span of 9 bases. CDR3 size: 14 residues. CDR3 protein: CASSQDSSSYEQYF. CDR3 coding DNA: TGCGCCAGCAGCCAGGACTCCAGCTCCTACGAGCAGTACTTC.

The chain is built from TRBV7-6 and TRBJ2-1; the match to TRBD2 covers 12 bases. V shed 1 base and J 7 bases; nucleotides not matched to a gene: 2. This CDR3 contains 15 residues. Per germline, CDR1 SGHVS and CDR2 FNYEAQ. The CDR3 loop is CASSLVLAGGNEQFF. CDR3 coding DNA: TGTGCCAGCAGCTTAGTGCTAGCGGGAGGGAATGAGCAGTTCTTC.

This clonotype is categorized as large. The chain recombines TRBV6-6 with TRBJ2-4; 9 bases map to TRBD1. The germline V gene encodes CDR1 MNHNY and CDR2 SVGAGI (reference sequence). Trimming at V came to 7 bases and at J to 2 bases, leaving 12 bases not matched to a gene. The CDR3 runs 17 residues. The CDR3 region has the DNA TGTGCCAGCACAACGGGGGACAGGGTGGTAACCAAAAACATTCAGTACTTC. Translating it yields CASTTGDRVVTKNIQYF.

The chain links TRBV10-3 to TRBJ1-6; D ambiguous. The CDR3 has 13 amino acids. In germline, CDR1 is ENHRY, CDR2 SYGVKD. Trimming took 6 bases from V and 5 from J, leaving 8 bases between them. As DNA, the CDR3 is TGTGCCATCAGCGACCGAGATAATTCACCCCTCCACTTT. The encoded protein is CAISDRDNSPLHF.

Judged by abundance, this clonotype is large. The J gene is TRBJ2-1, the V gene TRBV15, with unresolved D. The length of the CDR3 is 11 residues. V lost 6 bases and J lost 8, with 8 bases in between. Germline values: CDR1 LNHNV, CDR2 YYDKDF (reference sequence). The CDR3: CATRIAHEQFF. The CDR3 bases are TGTGCCACCAGGATAGCTCATGAGCAGTTCTTC.

This clonotype was detected only a few times. The chain uses TRBV20-1 and TRBJ2-3, with 8 bases lining up with TRBD1. Germline CDR1 DFQATT, CDR2 SNEGSKA (reference sequence). The CDR3 consists of 14 residues. Germline trimming cut 2 bases from V and 4 bases from J; bases unmatched to any gene: 5. The CDR3 coding sequence is TGCAGTGCTAGAAAGACAGGGGCGTCAGATACGCAGTATTTT. Its protein product is CSARKTGASDTQYF.

This clonotype was observed a handful of times. The chain carries TRBV6-6 and TRBJ2-7; tentative D call: TRBD2 (5 bases). The CDR3 runs 12 residues. V was clipped by 8 bases and J by 6 bases, with 14 bases between them. Germline V gene data show CDR1 as MNHNY and CDR2 as SVGAGI (reference sequence). DNA for the CDR3: TGTGCCAGCGGTACTAGTCCCCTCGAGCAGTACTTC. This translates into CASGTSPLEQYF.

The gene calls are TRBV5-1 and TRBJ2-1; 11 nucleotides agree with TRBD2. The CDR3 runs 15 residues. With V trimmed by 4 bases and J by 5 bases, 5 bases remained unmatched. Germline-derived CDR1 and CDR2 are SGHRS and YFSETQ. CDR3 amino acids: CASSAGLAVHNEQFF. The DNA for the CDR3 is TGCGCCAGCAGCGCGGGACTAGCGGTCCACAATGAGCAGTTCTTC. Complete variable domain (other parts from reference TRBV5-1 and TRBJ2-1): KAGVTQTPRYLIKTRGQQVTLSCSPISGHRSVSWYQQTPGQGLQFLFEYFSETQRNKGNFPGRFSGRQFSNSRSEMNVSTLELGDSALYLCASSAGLAVHNEQFFGPGTRLTVL.

The rearrangement links TRBV7-8 to TRBJ1-2; the D is unclear. Germline-derived CDR1 and CDR2 are SGHVS and FQNEAQ. V was trimmed by 5 bases and J by 4 bases, leaving 14 bases between them. The CDR3 covers 14 residues. The CDR3 region is CASSQNGVPYGYTF. The CDR3 bases are TGTGCCAGCAGCCAGAACGGGGTCCCCTATGGCTACACCTTC.

This clonotype is medium-sized within its sample. The V call is TRBV6-2 or TRBV6-3, the J call TRBJ2-5; D tentatively fits TRBD1 or TRBD2 (5 bases each). V shed 2 bases and J shed 4 bases, with 8 bases lying between them. Germline CDR1 and CDR2: MNHEY and SVGEGT. The CDR3 runs 13 residues. CDR3 protein: CASSYDGGETQYF. In nucleotides, the CDR3 is TGTGCCAGCAGTTACGATGGGGGAGAGACCCAGTACTTC.